The following is a T cell receptor (beta chain) sequence with its context. The target antigen is unknown. This entry belongs to a study of cytomegalovirus exposure and HLA in healthy donors. Broader study findings: According to the study, 180 or so TCR beta chains were cytomegalovirus-associated.

This PCR relied on a set of 60 Vbeta primers and 13 Jbeta primers. Assay: immunoSEQ multiplex PCR; the TCRdb copy retains only in-frame clones and omits some. In all, the sample yields approximately 37,000 clones. The CDR3 has 15 amino acids. V dropped 3 bases and J dropped 0; count of bases not matched to a gene: 4. In germline, CDR1 is MNHNS, CDR2 SASEGT. The specimen sequenced was PBMCs. The source of this sequence is a man aged 35 to 55 in good health and CMV-seropositive. The rearrangement links TRBV6-1 to TRBJ2-5, with 7 bases aligning to TRBD2. This CDR3 reads CASSELGGYQETQYF. CDR3 bases: TGTGCCAGCAGTGAGTTGGGGGGGTACCAAGAGACCCAGTACTTC.